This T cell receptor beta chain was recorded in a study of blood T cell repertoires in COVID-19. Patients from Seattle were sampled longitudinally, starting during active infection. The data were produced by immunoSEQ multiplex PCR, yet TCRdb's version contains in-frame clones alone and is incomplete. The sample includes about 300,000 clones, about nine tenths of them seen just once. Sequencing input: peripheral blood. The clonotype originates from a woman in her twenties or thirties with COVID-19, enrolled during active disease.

The CDR3 DNA follows: TGTGCCAGCAGTTATCAGGCAGGGCACACCGGGGAGCTGTTTTTT. Residues: CASSYQAGHTGELFF. The chain couples TRBV6-2 or TRBV6-3 to TRBJ2-2; TRBD1 is a possible D gene (5 bases). Germline lookup yields CDR1 MNHEY and CDR2 SVGEGT. The CDR3 runs 15 residues. V was cut by 3 bases and J by 3 bases, with 11 bases left in between.